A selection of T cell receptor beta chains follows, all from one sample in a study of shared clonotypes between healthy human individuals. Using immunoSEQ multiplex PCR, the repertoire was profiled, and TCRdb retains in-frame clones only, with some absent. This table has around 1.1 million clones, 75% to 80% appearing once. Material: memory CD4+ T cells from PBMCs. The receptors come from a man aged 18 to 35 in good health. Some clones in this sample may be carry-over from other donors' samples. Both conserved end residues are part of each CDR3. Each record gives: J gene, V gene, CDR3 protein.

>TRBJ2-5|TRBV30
CARATVGAQYF
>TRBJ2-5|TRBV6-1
CASSAGTGVETQYF
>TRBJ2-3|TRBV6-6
CASSLLAGGGDTQYF
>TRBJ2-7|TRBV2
CASSEFTGGDEQYF
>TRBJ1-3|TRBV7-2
CASSLGGSSGNTIYF
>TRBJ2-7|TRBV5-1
CASRMGAFYEQYF
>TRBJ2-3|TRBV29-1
CSVEDGGGGTDTQYF
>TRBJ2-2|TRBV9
CASSGSQGQGVNTGELFF
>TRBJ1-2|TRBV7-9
CASSSPIGYGYTF
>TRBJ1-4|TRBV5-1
CASSWQGGTQKLFF
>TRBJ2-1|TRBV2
CASSGQGAGVEQFF
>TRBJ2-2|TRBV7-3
CASSLLPHGELFF
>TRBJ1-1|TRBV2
CASSDFENTEAFF
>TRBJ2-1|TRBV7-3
CASTPGLAGAGYNEQFF
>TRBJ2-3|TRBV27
CASSLDRGFSTDTQYF
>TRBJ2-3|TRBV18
CASSQLASTDTQYF
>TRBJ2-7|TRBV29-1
CSVGTGARGVYEQYF
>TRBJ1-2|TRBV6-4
CASSAYGTGEGYTF
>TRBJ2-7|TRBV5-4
CASSLGHGRSYEQYF
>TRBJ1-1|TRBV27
CASSLASQTHTEAFF
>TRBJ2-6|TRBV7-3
CASSSSGTSGRAGANVLTF
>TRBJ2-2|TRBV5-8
CASSSGLKTGELFF
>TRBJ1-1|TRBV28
CASSLVAGSGNTEAFF
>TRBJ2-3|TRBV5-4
CASSYRSMASGTDTQYF
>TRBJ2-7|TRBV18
CASSPPTTYEQYF
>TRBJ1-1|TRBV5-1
CASSSDREEAFF
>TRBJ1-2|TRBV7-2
CASSLNTAGGHGYTF
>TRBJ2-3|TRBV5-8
CASSRRGRATSDTQYF
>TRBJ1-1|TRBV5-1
CASSLPGGGGETEAFF
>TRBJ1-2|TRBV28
CASTPSQGWSSNYGYTF
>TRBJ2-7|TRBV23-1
CASSHLNPYSWQYF
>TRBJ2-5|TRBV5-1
CASSRFNADQQETQYF
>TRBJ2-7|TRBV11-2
CASSLDRDRGYEQYF
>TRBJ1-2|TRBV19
CASSRDPKASYTF
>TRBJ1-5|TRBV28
CASGRGTGQHF
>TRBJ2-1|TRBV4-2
CASSQGTHGPNEQFF
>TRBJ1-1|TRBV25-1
CASSAGSGAFF
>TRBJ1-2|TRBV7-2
CASSSGTGQRGYTF
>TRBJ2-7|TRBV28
CASSLPGAAYEQYF
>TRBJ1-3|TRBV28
CASAWGGARGNTIYF
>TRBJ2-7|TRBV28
CASLRRANEQYF
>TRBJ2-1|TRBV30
CAWSSSLSYNEQFF
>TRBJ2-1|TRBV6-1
CASSGTGQEQFF
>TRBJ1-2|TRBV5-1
CASSFKGSYGYTF